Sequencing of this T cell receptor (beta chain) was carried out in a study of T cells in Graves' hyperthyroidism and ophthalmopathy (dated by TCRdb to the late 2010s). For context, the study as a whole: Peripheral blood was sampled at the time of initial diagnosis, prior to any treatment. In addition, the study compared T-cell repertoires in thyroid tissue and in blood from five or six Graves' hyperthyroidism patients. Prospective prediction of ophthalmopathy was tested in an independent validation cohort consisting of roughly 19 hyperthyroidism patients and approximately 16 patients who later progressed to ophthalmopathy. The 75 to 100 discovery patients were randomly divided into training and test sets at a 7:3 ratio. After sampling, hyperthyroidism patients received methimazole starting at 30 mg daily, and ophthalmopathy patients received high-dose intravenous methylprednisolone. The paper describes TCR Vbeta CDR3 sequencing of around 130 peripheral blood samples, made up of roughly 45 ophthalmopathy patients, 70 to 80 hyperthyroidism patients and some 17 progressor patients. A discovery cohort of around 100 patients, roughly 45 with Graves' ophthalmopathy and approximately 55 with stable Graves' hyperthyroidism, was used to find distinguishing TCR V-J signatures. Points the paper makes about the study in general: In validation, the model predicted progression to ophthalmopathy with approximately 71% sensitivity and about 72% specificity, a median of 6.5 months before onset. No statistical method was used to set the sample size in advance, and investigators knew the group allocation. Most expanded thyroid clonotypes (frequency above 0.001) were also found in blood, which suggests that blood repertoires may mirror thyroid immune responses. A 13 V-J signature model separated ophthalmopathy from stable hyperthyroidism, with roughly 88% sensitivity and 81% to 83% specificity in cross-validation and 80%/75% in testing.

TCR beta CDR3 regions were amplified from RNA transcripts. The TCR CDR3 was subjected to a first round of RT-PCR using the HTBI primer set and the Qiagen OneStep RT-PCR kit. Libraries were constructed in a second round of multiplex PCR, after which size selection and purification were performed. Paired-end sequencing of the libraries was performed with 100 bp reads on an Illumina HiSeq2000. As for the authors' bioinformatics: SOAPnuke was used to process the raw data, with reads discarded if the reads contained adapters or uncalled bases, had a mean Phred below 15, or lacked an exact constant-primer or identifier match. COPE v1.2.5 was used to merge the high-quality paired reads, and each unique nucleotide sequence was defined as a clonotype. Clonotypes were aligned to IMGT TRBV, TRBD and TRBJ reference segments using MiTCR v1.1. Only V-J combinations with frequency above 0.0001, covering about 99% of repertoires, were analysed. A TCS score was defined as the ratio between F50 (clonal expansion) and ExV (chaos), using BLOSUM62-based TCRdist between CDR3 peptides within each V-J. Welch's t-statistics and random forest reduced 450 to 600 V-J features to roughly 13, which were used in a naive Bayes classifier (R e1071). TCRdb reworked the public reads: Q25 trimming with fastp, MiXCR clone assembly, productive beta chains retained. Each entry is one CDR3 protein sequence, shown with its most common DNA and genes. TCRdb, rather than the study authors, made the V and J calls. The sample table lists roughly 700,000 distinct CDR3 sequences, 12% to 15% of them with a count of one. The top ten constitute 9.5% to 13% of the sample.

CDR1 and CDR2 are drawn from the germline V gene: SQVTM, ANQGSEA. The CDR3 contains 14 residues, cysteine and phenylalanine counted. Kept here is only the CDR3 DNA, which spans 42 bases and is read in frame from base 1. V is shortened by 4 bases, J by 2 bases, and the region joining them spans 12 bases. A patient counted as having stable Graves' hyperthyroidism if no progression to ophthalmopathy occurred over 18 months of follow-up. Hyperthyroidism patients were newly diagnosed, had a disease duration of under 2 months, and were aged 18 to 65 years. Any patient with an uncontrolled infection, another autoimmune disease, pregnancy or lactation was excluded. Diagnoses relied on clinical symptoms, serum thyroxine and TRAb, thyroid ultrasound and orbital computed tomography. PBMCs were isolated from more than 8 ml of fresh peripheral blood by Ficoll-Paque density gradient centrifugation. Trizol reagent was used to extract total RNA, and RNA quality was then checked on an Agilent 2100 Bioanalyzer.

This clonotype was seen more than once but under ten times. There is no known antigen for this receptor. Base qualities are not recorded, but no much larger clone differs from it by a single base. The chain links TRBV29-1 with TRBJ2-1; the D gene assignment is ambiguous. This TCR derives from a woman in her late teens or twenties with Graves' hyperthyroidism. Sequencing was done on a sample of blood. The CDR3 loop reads CSVAEPGPYNEQFF. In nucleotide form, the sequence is TGCAGCGTTGCGGAGCCCGGCCCCTACAATGAGCAGTTCTTC.